This is a list of T cell receptor beta chains from one sample in a study of cytomegalovirus exposure and HLA in healthy donors. Libraries were prepared by immunoSEQ multiplex PCR; TCRdb keeps only in-frame clonotypes and omits some of them. The table lists 60,000 to 85,000 clones, around 81% of them singletons. The sequencing sample was made of PBMCs. Receptors were obtained from a man aged 40-49 years in good health and CMV-seronegative. Both conserved end residues are part of each CDR3. The D gene is left open where the match is weak. The size of a clone is reported for some rows only, either as once, few or many, or as a class for expanded clones.

clone_size,d_call,j_call,v_call,cdr3_aa,cdr3_nt
once,.,TRBJ1-5,TRBV19,CASSDNMDTNQHF,TGTGCCAGTAGCGACAACATGGACACAAATCAGCATTTT
.,TRBD1,TRBJ1-5,TRBV18,CASSRDRGFYQPQHF,TGTGCCAGCTCACGGGACAGGGGGTTCTATCAGCCCCAGCATTTT
.,.,TRBJ2-7,TRBV7-2,CASSLGASQREQYF,TGTGCCAGCAGCCTAGGGGCCAGCCAACGCGAGCAGTACTTC
.,.,TRBJ1-2,TRBV6-1,CASGGKTGYTF,TGTGCCAGTGGGGGGAAAACTGGCTACACCTTC
few,.,TRBJ1-6,TRBV27,CASSFQGPYNSPLHF,TGTGCCAGCAGTTTTCAGGGCCCCTATAATTCACCCCTCCACTTT
.,TRBD2,TRBJ2-1,TRBV7-2,CASSLSLAGGRDEQFF,TGTGCCAGCAGCTTGTCACTAGCGGGAGGTCGCGATGAGCAGTTCTTC
.,.,TRBJ2-1,TRBV13,CASSSRGYNEQFF,TGTGCCAGCAGCTCAAGGGGGTACAATGAGCAGTTCTTC
.,TRBD2,TRBJ2-7,TRBV18,CASSPSPGTSYEQYF,TGTGCCAGCTCACCATCCCCCGGGACTAGCTACGAGCAGTACTTC
.,.,TRBJ1-1,TRBV5-1,CASSTEPSVRNTEAFF,TGCGCCAGCAGCACAGAACCCTCGGTGAGGAACACTGAAGCTTTCTTT
.,TRBD1,TRBJ2-7,TRBV10-3,CAIRVGGDYEQYF,TGTGCCATCAGGGTAGGGGGCGACTACGAGCAGTACTTC
.,TRBD1,TRBJ1-2,TRBV4-1,CASSPGTVSNYGYTF,TGCGCCAGCAGCCCTGGGACAGTTTCTAACTATGGCTACACCTTC
.,.,TRBJ2-7,TRBV7-9,CASSSPPQSYEQYF,TGTGCCAGCAGCTCCCCCCCACAATCCTACGAGCAGTACTTC
.,TRBD1,TRBJ1-5,TRBV28,CASSRGQANQPQHF,TGTGCCAGCAGTCGCGGACAGGCTAATCAGCCCCAGCATTTT
.,.,TRBJ2-5,TRBV7-7,CASSLGASVETQYF,TGTGCTAGCAGCTTAGGCGCTAGCGTAGAGACCCAGTACTTC
.,TRBD1,TRBJ1-2,TRBV2,CASTGQGGDYGYTF,TGTGCCAGCACCGGACAGGGGGGTGACTATGGCTACACCTTC
.,.,TRBJ1-5,TRBV18,CASASDSLYSNQPQHF,TGTGCCAGCGCCTCGGACAGCCTCTATAGCAATCAGCCCCAGCATTTT
.,TRBD1,TRBJ2-1,TRBV6-5,CASRNDRENYNEQFF,TGTGCCAGCAGAAACGACAGGGAAAACTACAATGAGCAGTTCTTC
.,TRBD1,TRBJ1-2,TRBV6-6,CASSDSGTGNYGYTF,TGTGCCAGCAGCGATTCCGGGACAGGGAACTATGGCTACACCTTC
.,TRBD2,TRBJ2-1,TRBV5-1,CASRGSGSGRAEQFF,TGCGCCAGCAGAGGAAGCGGGAGCGGGCGGGCGGAGCAGTTCTTC
.,.,TRBJ2-1,TRBV6-6,CASRPEVGFQFF,TGTGCCAGCAGACCCGAGGTGGGTTTTCAGTTCTTC
.,TRBD1,TRBJ2-2,TRBV5-1,CASSGRTGSNTGELFF,TGCGCCAGCAGCGGACGGACAGGGTCGAACACCGGGGAGCTGTTTTTT
.,.,TRBJ2-7,TRBV28,CAIRGTYEQYF,TGTGCCATTAGAGGGACCTACGAGCAGTACTTC
.,.,TRBJ2-7,TRBV5-8,CASSFGSGYYEQYF,TGTGCCAGCAGCTTTGGGAGCGGGTACTACGAGCAGTACTTC
.,TRBD1,TRBJ1-1,TRBV11-2,CASSFGQGNTEAFF,TGTGCCAGCAGCTTCGGACAGGGGAACACTGAAGCTTTCTTT
.,TRBD1,TRBJ1-1,TRBV19,CASSNLRTGTKNTEAFF,TGTGCCAGTAGTAATCTTCGGACAGGGACCAAGAACACTGAAGCTTTCTTT
.,TRBD1,TRBJ2-2,TRBV5-1,CASSTDRISTGELFF,TGCGCCAGCAGCACGGACAGGATTTCGACCGGGGAGCTGTTTTTT
few,.,TRBJ1-2,TRBV7-8,CASSANLGDGYTF,TGTGCCAGCAGCGCGAACCTCGGGGATGGCTACACCTTC
once,TRBD2,TRBJ2-1,TRBV25-1,CASSVPGLAGESEQFF,TGTGCCAGCAGTGTTCCGGGACTAGCGGGAGAGAGTGAGCAGTTCTTC
.,.,TRBJ2-2,TRBV9,CASSVAGGRYTGELFF,TGTGCCAGCAGCGTAGCAGGGGGGCGATACACCGGGGAGCTGTTTTTT
.,TRBD2,TRBJ2-7,TRBV9,CASSVGPGLSLYEQYF,TGTGCCAGCAGCGTAGGCCCGGGACTATCCCTCTACGAGCAGTACTTC
.,TRBD1,TRBJ1-2,TRBV6-1,CASSEPTGANYGYTF,TGTGCCAGCAGTGAACCAACAGGGGCTAACTATGGCTACACCTTC
.,.,TRBJ1-5,TRBV30,CAWSNSWSQPQHF,TGTGCCTGGAGTAACTCTTGGAGTCAGCCCCAGCATTTT
.,.,TRBJ1-2,TRBV27,CASSSAPVLGNNGYTF,TGTGCCAGCAGCTCCGCTCCGGTCCTCGGGAATAATGGCTACACCTTC
.,.,TRBJ2-7,TRBV29-1,CSVNLGAYEQYF,TGCAGCGTTAATCTTGGGGCCTACGAGCAGTACTTC
.,TRBD1,TRBJ2-2,TRBV4-2,CASSHNPQGTGELFF,TGTGCCAGCAGCCATAACCCACAGGGGACCGGGGAGCTGTTTTTT
.,TRBD1,TRBJ1-6,TRBV9,CASSTGQRYNSPLHF,TGTGCCAGCAGTACGGGACAGAGGTATAATTCACCCCTCCACTTT
.,TRBD1,TRBJ1-5,TRBV27,CASPPRTGVYHQPQHF,TGTGCCAGCCCCCCCCGGACAGGAGTTTATCATCAGCCCCAGCATTTT
once,TRBD1,TRBJ2-5,TRBV25-1,CASRGPDRVETQYF,TGTGCCAGCCGCGGCCCAGACAGGGTGGAGACCCAGTACTTC
.,.,TRBJ2-1,TRBV5-1,CASSSDGQQYNEQFF,TGCGCCAGCAGCTCAGATGGACAGCAATACAATGAGCAGTTCTTC
.,TRBD1,TRBJ2-1,TRBV9,CASSRDRASSYNEQFF,TGTGCCAGCAGCCGCGACAGGGCCTCTTCCTACAATGAGCAGTTCTTC
.,TRBD2,TRBJ2-2,TRBV30,CAWGGLAGETGELFF,TGTGCCTGGGGAGGACTAGCGGGAGAAACCGGGGAGCTGTTTTTT